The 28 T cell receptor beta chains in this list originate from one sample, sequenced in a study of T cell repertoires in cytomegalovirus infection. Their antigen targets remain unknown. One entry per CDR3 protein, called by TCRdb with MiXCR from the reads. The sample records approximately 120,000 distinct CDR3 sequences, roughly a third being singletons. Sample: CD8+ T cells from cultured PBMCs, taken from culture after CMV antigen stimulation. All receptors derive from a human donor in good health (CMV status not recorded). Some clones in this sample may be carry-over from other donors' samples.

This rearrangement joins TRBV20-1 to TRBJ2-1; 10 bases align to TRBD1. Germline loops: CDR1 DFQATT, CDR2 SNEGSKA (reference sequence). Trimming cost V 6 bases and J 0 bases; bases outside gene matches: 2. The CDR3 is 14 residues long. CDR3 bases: TGCAGTGCGCGGACAGGGGGCTCCTACAATGAGCAGTTCTTC. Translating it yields CSARTGGSYNEQFF.

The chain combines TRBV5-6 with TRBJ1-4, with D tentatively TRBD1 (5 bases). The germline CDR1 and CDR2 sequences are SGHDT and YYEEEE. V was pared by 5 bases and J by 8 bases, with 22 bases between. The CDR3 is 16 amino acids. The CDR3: CASSRDRAGVTEKLFF. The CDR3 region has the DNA TGTGCCAGCAGTAGGGACCGGGCGGGGGTGACCGAAAAACTGTTTTTT.

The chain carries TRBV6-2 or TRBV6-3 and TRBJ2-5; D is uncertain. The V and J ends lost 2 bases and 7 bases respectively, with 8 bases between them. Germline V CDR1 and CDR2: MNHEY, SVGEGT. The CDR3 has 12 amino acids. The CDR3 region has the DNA TGTGCCAGCAGTTACCCACCCCGGACCCAGTACTTC. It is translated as CASSYPPRTQYF.

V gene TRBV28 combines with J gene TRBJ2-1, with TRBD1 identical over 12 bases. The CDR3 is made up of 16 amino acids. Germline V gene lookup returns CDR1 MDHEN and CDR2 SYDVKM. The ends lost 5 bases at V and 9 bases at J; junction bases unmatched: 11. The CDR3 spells CASSPRDRGRLGEQFF. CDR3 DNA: TGTGCCAGCAGTCCAAGGGACAGGGGGCGCCTGGGTGAGCAGTTCTTC.

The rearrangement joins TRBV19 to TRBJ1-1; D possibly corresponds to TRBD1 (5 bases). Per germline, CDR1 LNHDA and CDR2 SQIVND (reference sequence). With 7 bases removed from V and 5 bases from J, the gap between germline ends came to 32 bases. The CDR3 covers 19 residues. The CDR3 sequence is CASTIRTGGTPSLRTEAFF. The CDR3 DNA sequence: TGTGCCAGTACCATAAGAACGGGAGGGACTCCCTCCCTAAGGACTGAAGCTTTCTTT.

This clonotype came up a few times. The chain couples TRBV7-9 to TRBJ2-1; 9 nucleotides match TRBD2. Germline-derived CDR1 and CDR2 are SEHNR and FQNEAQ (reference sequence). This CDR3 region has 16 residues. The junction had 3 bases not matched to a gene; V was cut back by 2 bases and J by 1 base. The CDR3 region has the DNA TGTGCCAGCAGCTTACTTAGCGGGGGATCCTACAATGAGCAGTTCTTC. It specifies CASSLLSGGSYNEQFF. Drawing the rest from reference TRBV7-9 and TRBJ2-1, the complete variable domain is DTGVSQNPRHKITKRGQNVTFRCDPISEHNRLYWYRQTLGQGPEFLTYFQNEAQLEKSRLLSDRFSAERPKGSFSTLEIQRTEQGDSAMYLCASSLLSGGSYNEQFFGPGTRLTVL.

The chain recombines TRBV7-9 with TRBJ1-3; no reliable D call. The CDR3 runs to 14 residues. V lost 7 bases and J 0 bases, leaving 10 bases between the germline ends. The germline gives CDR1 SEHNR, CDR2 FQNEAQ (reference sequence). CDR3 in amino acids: CASTAANSGNTIYF. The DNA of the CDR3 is TGTGCCAGCACAGCAGCGAACTCTGGAAACACCATATATTTT.

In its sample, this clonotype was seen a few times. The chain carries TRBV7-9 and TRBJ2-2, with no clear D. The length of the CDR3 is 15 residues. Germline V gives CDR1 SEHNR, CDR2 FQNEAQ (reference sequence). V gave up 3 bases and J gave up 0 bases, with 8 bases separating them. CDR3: CASSFKSPNTGELFF. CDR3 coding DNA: TGTGCCAGCAGCTTTAAAAGTCCGAACACCGGGGAGCTGTTTTTT.

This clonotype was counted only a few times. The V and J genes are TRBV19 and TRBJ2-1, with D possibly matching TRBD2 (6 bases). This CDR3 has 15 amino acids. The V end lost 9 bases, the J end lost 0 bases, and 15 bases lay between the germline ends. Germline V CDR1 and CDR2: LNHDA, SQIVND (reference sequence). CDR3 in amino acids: CARPGTASSYNEQFF. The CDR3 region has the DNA TGTGCCAGACCTGGGACTGCCAGCTCCTACAATGAGCAGTTCTTC.

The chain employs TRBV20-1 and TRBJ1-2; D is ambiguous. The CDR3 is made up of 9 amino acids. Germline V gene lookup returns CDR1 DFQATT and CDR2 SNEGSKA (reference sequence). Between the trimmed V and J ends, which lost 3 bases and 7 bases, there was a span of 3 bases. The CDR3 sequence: CSARGGYTF. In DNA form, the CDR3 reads TGCAGTGCTAGGGGTGGCTACACCTTC.

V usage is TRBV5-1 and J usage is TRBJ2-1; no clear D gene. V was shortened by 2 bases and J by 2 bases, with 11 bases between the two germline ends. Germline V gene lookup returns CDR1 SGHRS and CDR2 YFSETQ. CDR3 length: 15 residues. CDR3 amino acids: CASSFQQYTYNEQFF. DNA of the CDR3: TGCGCCAGCAGCTTCCAACAGTATACCTACAATGAGCAGTTCTTC. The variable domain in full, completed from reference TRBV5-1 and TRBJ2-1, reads KAGVTQTPRYLIKTRGQQVTLSCSPISGHRSVSWYQQTPGQGLQFLFEYFSETQRNKGNFPGRFSGRQFSNSRSEMNVSTLELGDSALYLCASSFQQYTYNEQFFGPGTRLTVL.

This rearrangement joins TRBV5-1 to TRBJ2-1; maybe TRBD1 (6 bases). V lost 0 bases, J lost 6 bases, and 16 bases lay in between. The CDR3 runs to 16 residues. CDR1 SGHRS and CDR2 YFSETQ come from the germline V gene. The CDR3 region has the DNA TGCGCCAGCAGCTTGGTCAGGACAGAGGTCTCCAATGAGCAGTTCTTC. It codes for CASSLVRTEVSNEQFF.

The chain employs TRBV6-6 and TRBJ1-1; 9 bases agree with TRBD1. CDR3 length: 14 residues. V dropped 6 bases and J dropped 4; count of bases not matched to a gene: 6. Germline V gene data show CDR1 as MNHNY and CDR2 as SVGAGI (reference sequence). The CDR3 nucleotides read TGTGCCAGCAGGATACAGGGGGCGATCACTGAAGCTTTCTTT. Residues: CASRIQGAITEAFF.

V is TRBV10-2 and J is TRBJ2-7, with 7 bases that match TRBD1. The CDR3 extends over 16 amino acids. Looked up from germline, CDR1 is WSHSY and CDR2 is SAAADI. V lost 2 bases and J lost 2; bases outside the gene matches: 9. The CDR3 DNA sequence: TGCGCCAGCAGTGAGCCATACAGGGGTCCAACCTACGAGCAGTACTTC. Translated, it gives CASSEPYRGPTYEQYF.

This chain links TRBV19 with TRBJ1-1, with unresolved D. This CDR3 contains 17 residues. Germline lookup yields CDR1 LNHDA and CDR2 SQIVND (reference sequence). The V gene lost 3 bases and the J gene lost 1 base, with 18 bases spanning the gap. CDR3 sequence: CASSIPTPEGGNTEAFF. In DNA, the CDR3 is TGTGCCAGTAGTATCCCCACCCCTGAGGGCGGGAACACTGAAGCTTTCTTT.

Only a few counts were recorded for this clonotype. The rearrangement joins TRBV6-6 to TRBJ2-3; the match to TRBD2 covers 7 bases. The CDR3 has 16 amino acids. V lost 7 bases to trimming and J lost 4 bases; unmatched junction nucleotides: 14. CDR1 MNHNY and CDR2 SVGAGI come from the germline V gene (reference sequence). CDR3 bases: TGTGCCAGCACCCCCCTTGGGGGGGTGGGGCCAGATACGCAGTATTTT. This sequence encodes CASTPLGGVGPDTQYF.

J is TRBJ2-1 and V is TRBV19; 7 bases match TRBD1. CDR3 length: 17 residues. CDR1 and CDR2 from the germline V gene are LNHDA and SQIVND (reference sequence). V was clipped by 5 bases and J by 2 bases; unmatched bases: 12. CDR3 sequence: CASSPNRGLRTYNEQFF. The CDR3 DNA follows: TGTGCCAGTAGTCCTAATAGGGGGCTTCGAACCTACAATGAGCAGTTCTTC.

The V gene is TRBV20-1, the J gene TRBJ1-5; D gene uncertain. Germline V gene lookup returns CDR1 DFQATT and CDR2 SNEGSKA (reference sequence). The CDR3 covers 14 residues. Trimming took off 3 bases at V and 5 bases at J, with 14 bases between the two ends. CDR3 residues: CSASYPGSYQPQHF. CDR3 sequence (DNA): TGCAGTGCTAGTTATCCCGGTTCATATCAGCCCCAGCATTTT.

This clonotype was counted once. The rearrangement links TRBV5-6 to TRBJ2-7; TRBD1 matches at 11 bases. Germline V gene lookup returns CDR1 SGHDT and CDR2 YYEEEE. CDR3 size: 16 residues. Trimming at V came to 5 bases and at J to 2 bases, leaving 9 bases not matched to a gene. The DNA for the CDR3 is TGTGCCAGCAGACCCTCACCGGGACAGGGGGCCTACGAGCAGTACTTC. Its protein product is CASRPSPGQGAYEQYF.

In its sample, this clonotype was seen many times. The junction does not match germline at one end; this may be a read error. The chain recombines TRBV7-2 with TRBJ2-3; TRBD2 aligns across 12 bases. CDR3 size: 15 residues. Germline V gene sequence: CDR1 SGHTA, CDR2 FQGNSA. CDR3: CASSLAGGLVDTQYF. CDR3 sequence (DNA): TGTGCCAGCAGCCTAGCGGGGGGGCTTGTAGATACGCAGTATTTT.

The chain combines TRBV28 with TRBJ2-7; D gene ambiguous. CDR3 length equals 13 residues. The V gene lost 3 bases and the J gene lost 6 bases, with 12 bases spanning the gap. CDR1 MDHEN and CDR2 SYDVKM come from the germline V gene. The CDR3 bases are TGTGCCAGCAGTTTTGTTTGGGTTTCCGAGCAGTACTTC. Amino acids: CASSFVWVSEQYF.

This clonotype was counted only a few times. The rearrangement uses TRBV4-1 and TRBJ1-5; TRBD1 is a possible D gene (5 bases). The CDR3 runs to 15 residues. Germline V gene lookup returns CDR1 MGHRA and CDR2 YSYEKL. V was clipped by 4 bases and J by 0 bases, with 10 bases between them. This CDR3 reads CASSLWDASNQPQHF. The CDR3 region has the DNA TGCGCCAGCAGCCTATGGGACGCTAGCAATCAGCCCCAGCATTTT.

CDR3: CASSDSYSNQPQHF. The DNA of the CDR3 is TGTGCCAGCAGTGACTCCTATAGCAATCAGCCCCAGCATTTT. The gene calls are TRBV25-1 and TRBJ1-5, with D unresolved. The germline V gene encodes CDR1 MGHDK and CDR2 SYGVNS. CDR3 length: 14 residues. Trimming took 3 bases from V and 0 from J, leaving 6 bases between them.

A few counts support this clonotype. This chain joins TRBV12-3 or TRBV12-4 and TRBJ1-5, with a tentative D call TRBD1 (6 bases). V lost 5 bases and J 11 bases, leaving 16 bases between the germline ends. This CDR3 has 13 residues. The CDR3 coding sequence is TGTGCCAGCAGTCCTACAGGGAATGGGGCCCAGCATTTT. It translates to CASSPTGNGAQHF.

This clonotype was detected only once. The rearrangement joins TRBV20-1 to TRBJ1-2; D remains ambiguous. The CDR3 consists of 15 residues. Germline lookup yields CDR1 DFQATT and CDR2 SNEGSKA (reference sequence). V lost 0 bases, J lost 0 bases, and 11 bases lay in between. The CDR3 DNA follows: TGCAGTGCTAGAGACACTCCTCAAACTAACTATGGCTACACCTTC. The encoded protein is CSARDTPQTNYGYTF.

CDR3 residues: CASSPNPWHLTYEQYF. Here the CDR3 DNA reads TGTGCCAGTAGTCCCAACCCGTGGCACCTTACCTACGAGCAGTACTTC. The gene calls are TRBV19 and TRBJ2-7; D is ambiguous. V lost 5 bases and J 2 bases, leaving 19 bases between the germline ends. CDR1 is LNHDA, CDR2 SQIVND, per germline (reference sequence). This CDR3 is 16 amino acids long.

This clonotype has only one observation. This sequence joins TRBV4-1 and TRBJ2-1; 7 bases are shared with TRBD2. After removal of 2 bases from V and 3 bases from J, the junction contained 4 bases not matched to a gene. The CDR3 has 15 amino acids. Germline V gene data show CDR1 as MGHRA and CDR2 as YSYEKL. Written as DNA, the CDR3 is TGCGCCAGCAGCCAAAGGACGGGAGGCTACAATGAGCAGTTCTTC. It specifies CASSQRTGGYNEQFF.

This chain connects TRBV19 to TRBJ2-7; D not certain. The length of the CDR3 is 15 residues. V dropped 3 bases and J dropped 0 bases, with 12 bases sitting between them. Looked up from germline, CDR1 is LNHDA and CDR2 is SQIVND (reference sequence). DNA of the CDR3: TGTGCCAGTAGTATGTTCGGAGCAAGCTCCTACGAGCAGTACTTC. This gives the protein CASSMFGASSYEQYF.